This TCR beta chain was observed in a study of shared clonotypes between healthy human individuals. V was clipped by 5 bases and J by 4 bases, with 17 bases between them. CDR3 length: 15 amino acids. The germline V gene has CDR1 KGHSH and CDR2 LQKENI. Assay used: immunoSEQ multiplex PCR; TCRdb lists only in-frame clones, some missing. Of under 600,000 clones in the sample, approximately 97% were seen once. This TCR was recovered from a woman aged 25 to 39 in good health. The sample comprised naive CD4+ T cells sorted from blood. Subset reported: CD45RA+ positively selected. The chain is built from TRBV18 and TRBJ1-2, with a weak D call TRBD1 (6 bases). In nucleotides, the CDR3 is TGTGCCAGCTCATCGAAAACAGGGTCGATCTATGGCTACACCTTC. This translates into CASSSKTGSIYGYTF.